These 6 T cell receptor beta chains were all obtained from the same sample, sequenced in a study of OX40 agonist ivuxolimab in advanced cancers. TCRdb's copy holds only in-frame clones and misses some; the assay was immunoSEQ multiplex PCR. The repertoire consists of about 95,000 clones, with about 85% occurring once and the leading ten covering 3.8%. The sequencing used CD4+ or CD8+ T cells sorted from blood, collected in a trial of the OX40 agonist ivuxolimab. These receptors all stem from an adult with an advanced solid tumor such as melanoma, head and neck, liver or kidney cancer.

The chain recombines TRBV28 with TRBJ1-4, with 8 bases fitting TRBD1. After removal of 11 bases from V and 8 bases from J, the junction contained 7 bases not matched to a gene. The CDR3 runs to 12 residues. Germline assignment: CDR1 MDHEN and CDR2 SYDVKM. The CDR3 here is CASGGEWEKLFF. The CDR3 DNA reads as TGTGCCTCAGGGGGCGAATGGGAAAAACTGTTTTTT.

As DNA, the CDR3 is TGTGCCAGTAGTATAGTGGGCGGGTTGGGGTCAGATACGCAGTATTTT. Translating it yields CASSIVGGLGSDTQYF. The chain combines TRBV19 with TRBJ2-3; possibly TRBD2 for D (5 bases). Germline-derived CDR1 and CDR2 are LNHDA and SQIVND (reference sequence). The ends were cut back, 1 base at V and 4 bases at J, with 15 bases in the middle. The CDR3 totals 16 residues.

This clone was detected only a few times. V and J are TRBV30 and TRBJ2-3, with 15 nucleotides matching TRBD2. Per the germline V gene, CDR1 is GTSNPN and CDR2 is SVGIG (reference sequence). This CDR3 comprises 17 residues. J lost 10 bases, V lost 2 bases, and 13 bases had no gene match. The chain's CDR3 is CAWSFLGLAGGEGAQYF. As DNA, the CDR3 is TGTGCCTGGAGTTTCCTGGGACTAGCGGGAGGTGAGGGCGCGCAGTATTTT. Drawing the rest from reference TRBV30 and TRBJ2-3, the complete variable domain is SQTIHQWPATLVQPVGSPLSLECTVEGTSNPNLYWYRQAAGRGLQLLFYSVGIGQISSEVPQNLSASRPQDRQFILSSKKLLLSDSGFYLCAWSFLGLAGGEGAQYFGPGTRLTVL.

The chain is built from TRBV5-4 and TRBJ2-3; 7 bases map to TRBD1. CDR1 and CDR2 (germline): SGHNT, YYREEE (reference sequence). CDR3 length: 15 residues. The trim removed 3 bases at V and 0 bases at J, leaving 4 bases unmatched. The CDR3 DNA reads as TGTGCCAGCAGCTCCGGACAGGCTAGCACAGATACGCAGTATTTT. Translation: CASSSGQASTDTQYF.

The CDR3 loop reads CASSQDLLGSRYEQYF. The CDR3 DNA sequence: TGTGCCAGCAGCCAAGATCTGTTGGGGAGCCGGTACGAGCAGTACTTC. This chain uses TRBV14 with TRBJ2-7; perhaps TRBD2 as D (5 bases). Per the germline V gene, CDR1 is SGHDN and CDR2 is FVKESK. The CDR3 has 16 amino acids. Trimming cost V 0 bases and J 4 bases, with 16 bases left between them. Together with reference TRBV14 and TRBJ2-7, the CDR3 gives the full variable domain: EAGVTQFPSHSVIEKGQTVTLRCDPISGHDNLYWYRRVMGKEIKFLLHFVKESKQDESGMPNNRFLAERTGGTYSTLKVQPAELEDSGVYFCASSQDLLGSRYEQYFGPGTRLTVT.

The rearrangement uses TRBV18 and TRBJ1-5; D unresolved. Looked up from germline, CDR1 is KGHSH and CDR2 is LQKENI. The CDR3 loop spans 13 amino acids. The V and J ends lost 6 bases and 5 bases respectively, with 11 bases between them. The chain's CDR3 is CASSGGRDQPQHF. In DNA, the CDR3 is TGTGCCAGCTCGGGAGGGCGCGATCAGCCCCAGCATTTT.